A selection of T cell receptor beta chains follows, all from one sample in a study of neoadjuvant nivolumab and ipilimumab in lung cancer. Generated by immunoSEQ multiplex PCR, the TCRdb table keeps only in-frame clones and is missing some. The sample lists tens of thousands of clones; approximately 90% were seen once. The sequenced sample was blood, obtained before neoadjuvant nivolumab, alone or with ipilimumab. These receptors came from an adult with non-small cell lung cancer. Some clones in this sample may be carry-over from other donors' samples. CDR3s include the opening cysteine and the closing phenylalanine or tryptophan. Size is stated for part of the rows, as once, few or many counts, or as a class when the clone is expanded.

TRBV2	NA	CASSPGLARVSSYNEQFF
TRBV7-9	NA	CASRHSGGSNEKLFF
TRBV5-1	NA	CASSLGWGSSGNTIYF
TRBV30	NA	CAWRNMGEGTRAQYF
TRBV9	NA	CASSVGTEETQYF
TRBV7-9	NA	CASSSDRAGEQYF
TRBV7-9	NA	CASSGALAGQETQYF
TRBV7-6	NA	CASSLGGTSIYEQYF
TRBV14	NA	CASSQDGGLGTDTQYF
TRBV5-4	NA	CASRTGAGTPYSGANVLTF
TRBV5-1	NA	CASSWPAQASGSRNEQFF
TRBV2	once	CASSPPSGRVGDEQFF
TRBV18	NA	CASSPRGTSGASYNEQFF
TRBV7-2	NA	CASSDLTGKTEAFF
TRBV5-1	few	CASSSGLAVSTDTQYF
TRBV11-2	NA	CASSPSGDSTDTQYF
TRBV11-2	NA	CASSLAHQGNTIYF
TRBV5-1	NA	CASSPRSGAAYEQYF
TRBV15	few	CATSRVGIEEQYF
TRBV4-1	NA	CASSQETSGLTYEQYF
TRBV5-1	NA	CASSLRQGTNTGELFF
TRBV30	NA	CAWSVRQAETQYF
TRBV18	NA	CASSPYRADSTDTQYF
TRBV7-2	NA	CASTPQGQSGYTF
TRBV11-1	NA	CASSLGQGTGETQYF
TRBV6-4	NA	CASSDQTDTQYF
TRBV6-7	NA	CASSYRQETQYF
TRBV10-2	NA	CASSTGNYGYTF
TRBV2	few	CASSQGGGYTF
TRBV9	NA	CASSAGGGTVHGELFF
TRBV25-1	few	CASSELGTGKKAFF
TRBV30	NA	CAWSGQGGGGYTF
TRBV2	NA	CASRLGTSGSPEQFF
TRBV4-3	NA	CASSQDKGGHQPQHF
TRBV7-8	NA	CASSFGRHSQETQYF
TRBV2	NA	CASSGVGGANNQPQHF
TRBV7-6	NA	CASSKRQGANTDTQYF
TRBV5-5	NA	CASSSTYEQYF
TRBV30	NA	CAWSVSSATNEKLFF
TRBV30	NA	CAWTDQGGNQPQHF